This is a list of T cell receptor beta chains from one sample in a study of T cells in Graves' hyperthyroidism and ophthalmopathy. TCRdb called the multiplex PCR reads again in MiXCR, with one record for every CDR3 protein. Here the sample spans some 770,000 distinct CDR3 sequences, about 16% being singletons. The sequencing sample was made of blood. Receptors originate from a man younger than 35 with Graves' hyperthyroidism. Both conserved end residues are part of each CDR3. The D gene is left open where the match is weak. Part of the rows lack a size; the others show once, few, many or a class for expanded clones.

V: TRBV13; size: few; D: TRBD1; J: TRBJ1-1; DNA: TGTGCCAGCAGCTCCCGGACAGGGAGCACTGAAGCTTTCTTT; CDR3: CASSSRTGSTEAFF
V: TRBV2; size: many; D: TRBD2; J: TRBJ2-7; DNA: TGTGCCAGCATCGGTGAGGGGGGACTAGGGGAGCAGTACTTC; CDR3: CASIGEGGLGEQYF
V: TRBV6-2/TRBV6-3; size: .; D: .; J: TRBJ2-5; DNA: TGTGCCAGCAGCCCCACCCGACTAGTTCTAGGAACGTACCAAGAGACCCAGTACTTC; CDR3: CASSPTRLVLGTYQETQYF
V: TRBV29-1; size: many; D: TRBD1; J: TRBJ2-7; DNA: TGCAGCGTCGTCGGGACAGTAAATACCTACGAGCAGTACTTC; CDR3: CSVVGTVNTYEQYF
V: TRBV5-1; size: few; D: TRBD1; J: TRBJ1-2; DNA: TGCGCCAGCAGAGCGGACAGGGGGCGCGTTGGCTACACCTTC; CDR3: CASRADRGRVGYTF
V: TRBV6-9; size: .; D: TRBD2; J: TRBJ2-1; DNA: TGTGCCAGCAGTTACACTAGCGGGAGTTACAATGAGCAGTTCTTC; CDR3: CASSYTSGSYNEQFF
V: TRBV14; size: many; D: .; J: TRBJ2-3; DNA: TGTGCCAGCAGCCAAGGGGGGGCCGGCACAGATACGCAGTATTTT; CDR3: CASSQGGAGTDTQYF
V: TRBV2; size: .; D: TRBD1; J: TRBJ1-3; DNA: TGTGCCAGCAGTGCAACCCGGACAGGCCGGGGAAACACCATATATTTT; CDR3: CASSATRTGRGNTIYF
V: TRBV20-1; size: once; D: TRBD2; J: TRBJ2-3; DNA: TGCAGTGCTTGGGCTAGCGGGAGGACAGATACGCAGTATTTT; CDR3: CSAWASGRTDTQYF
V: TRBV28; size: many; D: .; J: TRBJ1-5; DNA: TGTGCCAGCAGTTTATTGCAGGTTTATAGCAATCAGCCCCAGCATTTT; CDR3: CASSLLQVYSNQPQHF
V: TRBV11-2; size: few; D: .; J: TRBJ2-7; DNA: TGTGCCAGCAGCCCTATCCCAACTTACGAGCAGTACTTC; CDR3: CASSPIPTYEQYF
V: TRBV18; size: many; D: TRBD2; J: TRBJ2-3; DNA: TGTGCCAGCTCTCACGCTAGCGGGAGGACAGATACGCAGTATTTT; CDR3: CASSHASGRTDTQYF
V: TRBV24-1; size: few; D: .; J: TRBJ1-2; DNA: TGTGCCACCAGTGACCCGGGACGGGTTGACGGCTACACCTTC; CDR3: CATSDPGRVDGYTF
V: TRBV2; size: many; D: .; J: TRBJ1-1; DNA: TGTGCCAGCATTAGAAGGGGGGGTGACACTGAAGCTTTCTTT; CDR3: CASIRRGGDTEAFF
V: TRBV19; size: many; D: .; J: TRBJ1-1; DNA: TGTGCCAGTAGTAAGCCCCGACCGGCGAACACTGAAGCTTTCTTT; CDR3: CASSKPRPANTEAFF
V: TRBV28; size: few; D: .; J: TRBJ1-5; DNA: TGTGCCAGCAGTGCAGGCGCCCGGGGGCAGGTTCTATATAGCAATCAGCCCCAGCATTTT; CDR3: CASSAGARGQVLYSNQPQHF
V: TRBV6-1; size: few; D: .; J: TRBJ1-1; DNA: TGTGCCACCCTAGGGGCAGCGAACACTGAAGCTTTCTTT; CDR3: CATLGAANTEAFF
V: TRBV20-1; size: .; D: TRBD2; J: TRBJ2-3; DNA: TGCAGTGCTAGAGGGGGAGCGGGAGTTTTAGATACGCAGTATTTT; CDR3: CSARGGAGVLDTQYF
V: TRBV5-1; size: few; D: TRBD2; J: TRBJ2-1; DNA: TGCGCCAGCAGCTTGGTCCTAGCGGCAGGGAATGAGCAGTTCTTC; CDR3: CASSLVLAAGNEQFF
V: TRBV28; size: many; D: .; J: TRBJ2-2; DNA: TGTGCCATCAGGCAACCGAACACCGGGGAGCTGTTTTTT; CDR3: CAIRQPNTGELFF
V: TRBV2; size: many; D: TRBD1; J: TRBJ1-5; DNA: TGTGCCAGCATGGAGGGGGCTGGCAATCAGCCCCAGCATTTT; CDR3: CASMEGAGNQPQHF
V: TRBV27; size: few; D: TRBD1; J: TRBJ1-4; DNA: TGTGCCAGCAGTTTACTATGGACAGGCAATGAATTGAGTGAAAAACTGTTTTTT; CDR3: CASSLLWTGNELSEKLFF
V: TRBV11-2; size: many; D: TRBD1; J: TRBJ2-7; DNA: TGTGCCAGCAGCTTAGAGGGGACAGGGGGTGTCTCCTACGAGCAGTACTTC; CDR3: CASSLEGTGGVSYEQYF
V: TRBV3-1; size: .; D: .; J: TRBJ2-7; DNA: TGTGCCAGCAGCCAAGATTATCGGCGGCCCTACGAGCAGTACTTC; CDR3: CASSQDYRRPYEQYF
V: TRBV7-9; size: .; D: .; J: TRBJ1-2; DNA: TGTGCCAGCAGCCCAAAAGGACAGTATGGCTACACCTTC; CDR3: CASSPKGQYGYTF
V: TRBV5-6; size: few; D: TRBD1; J: TRBJ2-5; DNA: TGTGCCAGCAGCACTGAACCGGGACAGGGAGAGACCCAGTACTTC; CDR3: CASSTEPGQGETQYF